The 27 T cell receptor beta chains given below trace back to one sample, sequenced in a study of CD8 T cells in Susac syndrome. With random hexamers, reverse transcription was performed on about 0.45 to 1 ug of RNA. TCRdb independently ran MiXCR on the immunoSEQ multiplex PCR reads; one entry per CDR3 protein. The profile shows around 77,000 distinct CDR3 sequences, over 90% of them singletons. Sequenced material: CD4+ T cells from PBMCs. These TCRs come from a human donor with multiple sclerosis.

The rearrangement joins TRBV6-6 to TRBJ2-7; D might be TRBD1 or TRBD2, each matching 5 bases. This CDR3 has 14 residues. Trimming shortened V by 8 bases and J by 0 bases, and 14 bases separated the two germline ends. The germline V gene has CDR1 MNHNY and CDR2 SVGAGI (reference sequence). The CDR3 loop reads CASQGDGTSYEQYF. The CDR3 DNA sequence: TGTGCCAGCCAAGGGGACGGGACCTCCTACGAGCAGTACTTC.

The CDR3 loop is CASSLGRGSNYGYTF. CDR3 in DNA: TGCGCCAGCAGCTTGGGGAGGGGATCTAACTATGGCTACACCTTC. The V gene is TRBV5-1, the J gene TRBJ1-2; perhaps TRBD1 as D (5 bases). The V end lost 0 bases, the J end lost 0 bases, and 9 bases lay between the germline ends. The CDR3 runs 15 residues. The V gene's germline CDR1 is SGHRS and CDR2 YFSETQ.

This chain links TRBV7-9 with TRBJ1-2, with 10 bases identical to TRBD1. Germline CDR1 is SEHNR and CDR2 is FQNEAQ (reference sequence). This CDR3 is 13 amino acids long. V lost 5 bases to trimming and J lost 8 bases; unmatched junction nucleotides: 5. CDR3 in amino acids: CASSLDRGRGYTF. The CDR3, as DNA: TGTGCCAGCAGCCTCGACAGGGGGCGAGGCTACACCTTC.

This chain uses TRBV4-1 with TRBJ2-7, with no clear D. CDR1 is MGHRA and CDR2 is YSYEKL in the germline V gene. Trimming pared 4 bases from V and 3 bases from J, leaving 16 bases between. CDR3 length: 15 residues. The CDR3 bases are TGCGCCAGCAGCCCGACTTACATCGGGCACTACGAGCAGTACTTC. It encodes CASSPTYIGHYEQYF.

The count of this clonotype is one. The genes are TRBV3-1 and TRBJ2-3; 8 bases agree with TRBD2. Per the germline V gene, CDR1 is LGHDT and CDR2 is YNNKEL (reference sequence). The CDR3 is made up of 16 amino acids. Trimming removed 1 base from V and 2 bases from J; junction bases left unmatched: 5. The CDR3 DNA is TGTGCCAGCAGCCAAGGCCCACTAGCGGACACAGATACGCAGTATTTT. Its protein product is CASSQGPLADTDTQYF.

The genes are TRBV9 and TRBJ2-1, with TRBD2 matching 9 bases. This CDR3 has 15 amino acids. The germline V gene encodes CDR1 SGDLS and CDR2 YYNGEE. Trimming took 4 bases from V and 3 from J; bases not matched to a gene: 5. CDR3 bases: TGTGCCAGCAGCCCTGGACTAGCGAGCTACAATGAGCAGTTCTTC. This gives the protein CASSPGLASYNEQFF. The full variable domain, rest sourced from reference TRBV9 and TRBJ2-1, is DSGVTQTPKHLITATGQRVTLRCSPRSGDLSVYWYQQSLDQGLQFLIQYYNGEERAKGNILERFSAQQFPDLHSELNLSSLELGDSALYFCASSPGLASYNEQFFGPGTRLTVL.

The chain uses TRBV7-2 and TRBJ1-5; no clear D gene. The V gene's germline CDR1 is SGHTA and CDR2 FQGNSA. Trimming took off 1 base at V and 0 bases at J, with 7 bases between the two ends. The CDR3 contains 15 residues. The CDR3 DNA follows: TGTGCCAGCAGCTTAGACAGCTATAGCAATCAGCCCCAGCATTTT. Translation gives CASSLDSYSNQPQHF.

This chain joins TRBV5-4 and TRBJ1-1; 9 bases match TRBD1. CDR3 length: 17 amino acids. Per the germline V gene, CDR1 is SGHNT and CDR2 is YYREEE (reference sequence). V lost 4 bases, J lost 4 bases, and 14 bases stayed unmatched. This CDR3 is CASSPPGQGRRVTEAFF. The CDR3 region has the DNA TGTGCCAGCAGCCCACCAGGACAGGGGAGAAGGGTCACTGAAGCTTTCTTT.

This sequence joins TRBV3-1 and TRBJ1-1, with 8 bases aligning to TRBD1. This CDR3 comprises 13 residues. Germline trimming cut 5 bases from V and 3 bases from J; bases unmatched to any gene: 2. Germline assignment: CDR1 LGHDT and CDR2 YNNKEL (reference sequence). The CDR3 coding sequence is TGTGCCAGCAGCGACAGGGGATACACTGAAGCTTTCTTT. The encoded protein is CASSDRGYTEAFF.

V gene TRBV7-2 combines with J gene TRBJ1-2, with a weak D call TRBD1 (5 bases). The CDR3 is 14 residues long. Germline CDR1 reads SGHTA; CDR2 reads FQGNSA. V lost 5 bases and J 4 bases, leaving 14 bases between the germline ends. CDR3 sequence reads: CASSPQTAAYGYTF. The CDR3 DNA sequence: TGTGCCAGCAGCCCCCAGACAGCAGCCTATGGCTACACCTTC.

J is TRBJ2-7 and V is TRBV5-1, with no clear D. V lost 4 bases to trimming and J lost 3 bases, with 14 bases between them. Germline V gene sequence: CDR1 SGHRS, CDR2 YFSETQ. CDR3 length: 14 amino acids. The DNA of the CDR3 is TGCGCCAGCAGCCCCGATAGGAGTCGCTACGAGCAGTACTTC. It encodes CASSPDRSRYEQYF.

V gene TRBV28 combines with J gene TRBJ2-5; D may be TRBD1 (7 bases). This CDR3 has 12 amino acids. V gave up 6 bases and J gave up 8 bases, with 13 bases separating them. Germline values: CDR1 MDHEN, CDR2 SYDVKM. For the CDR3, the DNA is TGTGCCAGCAGCTCAGGGGGGAGAACCCAGTACTTC. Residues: CASSSGGRTQYF.

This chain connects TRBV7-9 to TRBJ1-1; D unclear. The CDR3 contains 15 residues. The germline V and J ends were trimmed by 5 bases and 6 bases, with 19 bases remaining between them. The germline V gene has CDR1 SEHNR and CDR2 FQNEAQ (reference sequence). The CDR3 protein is CASSALAPRAAEAFF. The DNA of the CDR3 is TGTGCCAGCAGCGCCTTGGCTCCCCGGGCCGCTGAAGCTTTCTTT.

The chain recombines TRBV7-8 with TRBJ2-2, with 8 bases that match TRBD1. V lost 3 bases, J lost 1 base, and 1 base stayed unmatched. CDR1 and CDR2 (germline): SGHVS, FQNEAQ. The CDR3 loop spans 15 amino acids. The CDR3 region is CASSLDRVNTGELFF. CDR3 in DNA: TGTGCCAGCAGCTTGGACAGGGTGAACACCGGGGAGCTGTTTTTT.

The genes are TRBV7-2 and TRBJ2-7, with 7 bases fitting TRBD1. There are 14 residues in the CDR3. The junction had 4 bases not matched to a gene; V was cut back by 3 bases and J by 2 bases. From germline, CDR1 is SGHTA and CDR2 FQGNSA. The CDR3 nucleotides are TGTGCCAGCAGCTTCGGAGACAGGGCCTACGAGCAGTACTTC. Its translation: CASSFGDRAYEQYF. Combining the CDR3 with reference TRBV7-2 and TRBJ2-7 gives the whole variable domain GAGVSQSPSNKVTEKGKDVELRCDPISGHTALYWYRQSLGQGLEFLIYFQGNSAPDKSGLPSDRFSAERTGGSVSTLTIQRTQQEDSAVYLCASSFGDRAYEQYFGPGTRLTVT.

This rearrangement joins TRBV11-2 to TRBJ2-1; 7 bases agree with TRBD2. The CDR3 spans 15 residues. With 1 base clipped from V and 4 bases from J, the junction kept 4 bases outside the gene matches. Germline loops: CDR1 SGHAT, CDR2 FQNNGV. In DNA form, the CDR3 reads TGTGCCAGCAGCTTAGTGGGGGGGACTTACAATGAGCAGTTCTTC. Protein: CASSLVGGTYNEQFF.

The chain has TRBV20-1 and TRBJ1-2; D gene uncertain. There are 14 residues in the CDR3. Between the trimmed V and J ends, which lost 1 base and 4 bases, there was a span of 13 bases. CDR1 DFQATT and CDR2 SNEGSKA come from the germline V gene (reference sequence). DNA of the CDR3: TGCAGTGCTAGAGTCAGTATAAGGAGCTATGGCTACACCTTC. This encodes CSARVSIRSYGYTF.

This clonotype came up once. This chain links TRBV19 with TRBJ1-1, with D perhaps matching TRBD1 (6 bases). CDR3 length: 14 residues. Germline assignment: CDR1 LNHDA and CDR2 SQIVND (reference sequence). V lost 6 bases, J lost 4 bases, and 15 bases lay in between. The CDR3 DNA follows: TGTGCCAGTAGCTCAACAGGGCTGGTCACTGAAGCTTTCTTT. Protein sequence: CASSSTGLVTEAFF.

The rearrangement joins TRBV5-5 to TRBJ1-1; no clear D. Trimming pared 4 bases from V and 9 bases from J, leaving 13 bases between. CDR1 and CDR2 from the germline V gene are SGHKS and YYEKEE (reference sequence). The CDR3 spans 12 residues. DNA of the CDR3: TGTGCCAGCAGCGACGACAAGGATAAAGCTTTCTTT. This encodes CASSDDKDKAFF.

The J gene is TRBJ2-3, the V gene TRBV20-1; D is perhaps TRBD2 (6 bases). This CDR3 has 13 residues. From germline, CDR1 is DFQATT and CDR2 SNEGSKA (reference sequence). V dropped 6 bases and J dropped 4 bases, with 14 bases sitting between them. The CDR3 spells CSARWGVADTQYF. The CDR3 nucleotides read TGCAGTGCCCGTTGGGGGGTTGCAGATACGCAGTATTTT.

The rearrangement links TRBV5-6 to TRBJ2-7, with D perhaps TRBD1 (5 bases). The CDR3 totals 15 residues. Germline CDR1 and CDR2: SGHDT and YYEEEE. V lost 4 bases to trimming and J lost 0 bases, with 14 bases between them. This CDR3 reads CASSADTFLSYEQYF. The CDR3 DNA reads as TGTGCCAGCAGCGCGGACACCTTTCTCTCCTACGAGCAGTACTTC.

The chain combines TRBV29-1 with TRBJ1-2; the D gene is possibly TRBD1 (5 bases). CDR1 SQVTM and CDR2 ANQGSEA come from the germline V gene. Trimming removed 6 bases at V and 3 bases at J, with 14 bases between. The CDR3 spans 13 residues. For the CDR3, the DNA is TGCAGCGTCCGCGCAGGGCAGCACTATGGCTACACCTTC. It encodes CSVRAGQHYGYTF.

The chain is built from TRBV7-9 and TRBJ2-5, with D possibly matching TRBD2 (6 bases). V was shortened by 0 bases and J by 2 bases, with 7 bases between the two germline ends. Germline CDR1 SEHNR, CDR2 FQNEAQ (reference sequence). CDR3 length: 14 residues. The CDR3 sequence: CASSLAAGQETQYF. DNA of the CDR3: TGTGCCAGCAGCTTAGCGGCGGGGCAAGAGACCCAGTACTTC.

CDR3 amino acids: CASSLLSADYEQYF. CDR3 bases: TGCGCCAGCAGCTTGCTTTCCGCCGACTACGAGCAGTACTTC. The rearrangement joins TRBV5-1 to TRBJ2-7; the D is unclear. Trimming took off 1 base at V and 3 bases at J, with 11 bases between the two ends. Germline V gene lookup returns CDR1 SGHRS and CDR2 YFSETQ. There are 14 residues in the CDR3.

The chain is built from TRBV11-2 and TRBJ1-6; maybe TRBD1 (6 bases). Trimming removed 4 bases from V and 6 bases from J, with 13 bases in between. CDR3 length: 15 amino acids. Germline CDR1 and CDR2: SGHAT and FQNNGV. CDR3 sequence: CASSSPRGRNSPLHF. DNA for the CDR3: TGTGCCAGCAGCTCCCCCCGGGGGCGTAATTCACCCCTCCACTTT.

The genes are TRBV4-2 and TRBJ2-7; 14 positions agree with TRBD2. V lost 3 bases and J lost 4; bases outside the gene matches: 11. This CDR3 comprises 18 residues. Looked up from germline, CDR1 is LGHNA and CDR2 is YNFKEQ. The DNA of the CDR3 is TGTGCCAGCAGCCAGAGACTAGCGGGGGGGTCCCTCTTGTACGAGCAGTACTTC. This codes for CASSQRLAGGSLLYEQYF.

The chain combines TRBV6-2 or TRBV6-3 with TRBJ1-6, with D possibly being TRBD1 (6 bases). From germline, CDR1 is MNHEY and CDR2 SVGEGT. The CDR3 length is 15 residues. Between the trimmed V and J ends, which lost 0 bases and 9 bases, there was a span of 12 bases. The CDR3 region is CASSYSYREGSPLHF. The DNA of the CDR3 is TGTGCCAGCAGTTACTCGTACAGGGAGGGTTCACCCCTCCACTTT.